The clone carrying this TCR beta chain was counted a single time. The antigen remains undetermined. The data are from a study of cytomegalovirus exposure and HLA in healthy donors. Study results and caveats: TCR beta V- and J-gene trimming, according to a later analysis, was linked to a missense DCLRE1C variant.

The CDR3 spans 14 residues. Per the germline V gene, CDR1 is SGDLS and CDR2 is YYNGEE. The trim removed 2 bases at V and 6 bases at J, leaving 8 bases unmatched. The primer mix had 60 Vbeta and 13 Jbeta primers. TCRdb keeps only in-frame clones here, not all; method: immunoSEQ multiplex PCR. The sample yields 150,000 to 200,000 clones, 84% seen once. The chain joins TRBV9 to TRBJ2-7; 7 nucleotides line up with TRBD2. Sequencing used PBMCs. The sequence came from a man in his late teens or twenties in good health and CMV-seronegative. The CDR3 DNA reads TGTGCCAGCAGCGTGGGGGAGGGAACTTCCGAGCAGTACTTC. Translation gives CASSVGEGTSEQYF.